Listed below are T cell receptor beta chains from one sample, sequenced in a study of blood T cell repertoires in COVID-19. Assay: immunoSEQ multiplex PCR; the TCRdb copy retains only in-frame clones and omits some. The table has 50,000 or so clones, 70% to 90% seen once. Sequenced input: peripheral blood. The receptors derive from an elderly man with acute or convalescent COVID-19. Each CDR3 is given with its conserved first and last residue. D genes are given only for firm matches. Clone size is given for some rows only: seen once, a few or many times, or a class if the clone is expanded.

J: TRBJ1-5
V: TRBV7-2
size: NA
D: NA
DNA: TGTGCCAGCAGCTTAGCAGGGGATCAGCCCCAGCATTTT
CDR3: CASSLAGDQPQHF

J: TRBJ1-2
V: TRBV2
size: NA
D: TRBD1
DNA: TGTGCCAGCCACAGGGGAGGCTATGGCTACACCTTC
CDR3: CASHRGGYGYTF

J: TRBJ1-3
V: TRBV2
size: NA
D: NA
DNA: TGTGCCAGCAGTGAATTGGGGGCCGTAGGAAACACCATATATTTT
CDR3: CASSELGAVGNTIYF

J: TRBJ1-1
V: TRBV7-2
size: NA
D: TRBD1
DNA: TGTGCCAGCAGCCCACCTCGGGAGACAGGGGCGTTTCGGACTGAAGCTTTCTTT
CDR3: CASSPPRETGAFRTEAFF

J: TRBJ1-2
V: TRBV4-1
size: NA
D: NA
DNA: TGCGCCAGCAGCCCCCGGACAGCAAACTATGGCTACACCTTC
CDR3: CASSPRTANYGYTF

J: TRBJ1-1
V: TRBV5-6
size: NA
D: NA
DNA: TGTGCCAGCAGTAAACAGGGAAACACTGAAGCTTTCTTT
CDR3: CASSKQGNTEAFF

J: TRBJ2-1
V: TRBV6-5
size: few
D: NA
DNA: TGTGCCAGCAGTTACAACAGGGCGGCCTACAATGAGCAGTTCTTC
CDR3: CASSYNRAAYNEQFF

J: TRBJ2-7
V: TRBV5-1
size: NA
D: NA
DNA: TGCGCCAGCAGCTTGGCCCGGGGAACCTCCTACGAGCAGTACTTC
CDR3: CASSLARGTSYEQYF

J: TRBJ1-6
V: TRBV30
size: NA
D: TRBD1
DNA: TGTGCCTGGGCCGCGGGAGGGGGCGCTTTCAGGAATTTCCCACCCCTCCACTTT
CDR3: CAWAAGGGAFRNFPPLHF

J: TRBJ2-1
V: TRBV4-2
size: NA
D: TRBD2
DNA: TGTGCCAGCAGCCAAGATCAGGGGCGGGGGGCCACGAGAATCTTC
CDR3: CASSQDQGRGATRIF